These 10 T cell receptor beta chains came from one sample sequenced in a study of blood T cell repertoires in COVID-19. Using immunoSEQ multiplex PCR, the repertoire was profiled, and TCRdb retains in-frame clones only, with some absent. The repertoire consists of approximately 390,000 clones, with 80% to 90% occurring once and the leading ten covering 10%. The sample consisted of PBMCs or T cells enriched from blood (not recorded which). These receptors all stem from a woman between 50 and 59 years old who had recovered from COVID-19.

V and J are TRBV29-1 and TRBJ1-1; no clear D. V was cut by 4 bases and J by 6 bases, with 9 bases left in between. From germline, CDR1 is SQVTM and CDR2 ANQGSEA. The CDR3 loop spans 11 amino acids. The CDR3 nucleotides are TGCAGCGTTGTTTTCCTCGCTGAAGCTTTCTTT. Protein: CSVVFLAEAFF.

V gene TRBV10-3 combines with J gene TRBJ1-4; the D gene is possibly TRBD1 (6 bases). The CDR3 consists of 13 residues. CDR1 is ENHRY and CDR2 is SYGVKD in the germline V gene. Trimming removed 3 bases at V and 14 bases at J, with 16 bases between. The CDR3 DNA reads as TGTGCCATCAGTGACAAAGGGACACCTCAGCTGTTTTTT. This encodes CAISDKGTPQLFF.

A single count supports this clone. The gene calls are TRBV11-3 and TRBJ1-1; tentative D call: TRBD1 (6 bases). V was clipped by 2 bases and J by 3 bases, with 7 bases between them. CDR1 is SGHNT, CDR2 YENEEA, per germline. This CDR3 contains 13 residues. CDR3 protein: CASSLQGYTEAFF. The CDR3 region has the DNA TGTGCCAGCAGCTTACAGGGGTACACTGAAGCTTTCTTT.

The V and J genes are TRBV7-9 and TRBJ2-7; TRBD1 matches at 8 bases. The CDR3 extends over 17 amino acids. After removal of 5 bases from V and 7 bases from J, the junction contained 19 bases not matched to a gene. Per germline, CDR1 SEHNR and CDR2 FQNEAQ (reference sequence). The CDR3 loop reads CASSLYRSRDRRSEQYF. Written as DNA, the CDR3 is TGTGCCAGCAGCCTCTACCGGAGCCGGGACAGGCGTTCGGAGCAGTACTTC.

This chain links TRBV4-1 with TRBJ1-5; 7 bases fit TRBD1. The CDR3 is 20 residues long. The trim removed 0 bases at V and 0 bases at J, leaving 14 bases unmatched. Germline V gene data show CDR1 as MGHRA and CDR2 as YSYEKL. CDR3 in DNA: TGCGCCAGCAGCCAAGATGGGCTGTGGGACAGCCAAAATAGCAATCAGCCCCAGCATTTT. It is translated as CASSQDGLWDSQNSNQPQHF.

This clone appeared a few times. The chain joins TRBV7-6 to TRBJ2-7; D possibly corresponds to TRBD1 (5 bases). V was shortened by 1 base and J by 5 bases, with 9 bases between the two germline ends. The CDR3 runs to 13 residues. Germline assignment: CDR1 SGHVS and CDR2 FNYEAQ. The CDR3 sequence is CASSLETVHEQYF. The CDR3 DNA sequence: TGTGCCAGCAGCTTAGAGACAGTGCACGAGCAGTACTTC.

The chain joins TRBV5-6 to TRBJ2-3, with D possibly matching TRBD2 (6 bases). The V gene lost 4 bases and the J gene lost 5 bases, with 20 bases spanning the gap. The CDR3 loop spans 16 amino acids. Germline CDR1 SGHDT, CDR2 YYEEEE. The CDR3 DNA is TGTGCCAGCAGCAAAGGTAGCAGTCCGGAGGGAGATACGCAGTATTTT. The encoded protein is CASSKGSSPEGDTQYF.

The chain recombines TRBV5-1 with TRBJ1-2, with D unclear. The germline V gene has CDR1 SGHRS and CDR2 YFSETQ. The CDR3 length is 14 residues. Trimming took 0 bases from V and 4 from J, leaving 10 bases between them. The CDR3 sequence: CASSLAGTLYGYTF. The CDR3 DNA follows: TGCGCCAGCAGCTTGGCCGGTACTCTCTATGGCTACACCTTC.

The chain's CDR3 is CASSDPTGGGIAEAFF. CDR3 DNA: TGCGCCAGCAGCGACCCGACAGGGGGGGGTATCGCTGAAGCTTTCTTT. This rearrangement joins TRBV5-1 to TRBJ1-1, with 9 bases lining up with TRBD1. V shed 4 bases, J shed 6 bases, and the junction held 13 bases outside the gene matches. The germline V gene encodes CDR1 SGHRS and CDR2 YFSETQ. The CDR3 loop spans 16 amino acids.

The J gene is TRBJ2-7, the V gene TRBV27; 11 nucleotides match TRBD2. Germline values: CDR1 MNHEY, CDR2 SMNVEV (reference sequence). The CDR3 runs 15 residues. V was pared by 2 bases and J by 6 bases, with 6 bases of the junction left unmatched. CDR3 sequence (DNA): TGTGCCAGCAGTTTAGCACTAGCGGGGGTAGGCGAGCAGTACTTC. It encodes CASSLALAGVGEQYF.